A selection of T cell receptor beta chains follows, all from one sample in a study of blood T cells in healthy people across ages. TCRdb fed the 5' RACE reads into MiXCR, producing one record per CDR3 protein. The repertoire holds roughly 700,000 distinct CDR3 sequences, with more than 40% as singletons. The sample comprised blood. The receptor set was obtained from a woman aged 60-75 years in good health. The CDR3 runs from the conserved cysteine through the conserved F or W. D genes are given only for firm matches. Clone size is stated in some rows and not others, as once, few, many or a class when expanded.

J: TRBJ1-1
size: .
V: TRBV20-1
D: TRBD1
DNA: TGCAGTGCTCCCGGGACAGGGGGTTGGTTGAACACTGAAGCTTTCTTT
CDR3: CSAPGTGGWLNTEAFF

J: TRBJ2-7
size: few
V: TRBV7-2
D: .
DNA: TGTGCCAGCAGCTTAGCGCACGGCTACGAGCAGTACTTC
CDR3: CASSLAHGYEQYF

J: TRBJ2-2
size: .
V: TRBV12-3/TRBV12-4
D: TRBD1
DNA: TGTGCCAGCAAACGGGACAGGGACGCCGGGGAGCTGTTTTTT
CDR3: CASKRDRDAGELFF

J: TRBJ2-1
size: .
V: TRBV12-3/TRBV12-4
D: TRBD2
DNA: TGTGCCAGCACCTCCCCCAGGGAGGGTTACAATGAGCAGTTCTTC
CDR3: CASTSPREGYNEQFF

J: TRBJ2-7
size: .
V: TRBV27
D: TRBD2
DNA: TGTGCCAGCAGTTCAGCCGGGACTAGAGACGGCGAGCAGTACTTC
CDR3: CASSSAGTRDGEQYF

J: TRBJ2-7
size: few
V: TRBV10-3
D: .
DNA: TGTGCCATCAGTGAGGGCGCGGGTCCCAACTACGAGCAGTACTTC
CDR3: CAISEGAGPNYEQYF

J: TRBJ1-6
size: many
V: TRBV9
D: TRBD1
DNA: TGTGCCAGCAGCGGACGAGGAGGGACAGATAATTCACCCCTCCACTTT
CDR3: CASSGRGGTDNSPLHF

J: TRBJ2-1
size: .
V: TRBV9
D: .
DNA: TGTGCCAGCAGCGTAGGATCGGGATATCTCCCAGGGGATGAGCAGTTCTTC
CDR3: CASSVGSGYLPGDEQFF

J: TRBJ1-1
size: .
V: TRBV12-3/TRBV12-4
D: .
DNA: TGTGCCAGCGGTTTGGGAGACACTGAAGCTTTCTTT
CDR3: CASGLGDTEAFF

J: TRBJ1-6
size: .
V: TRBV2
D: .
DNA: TGTGCCAGCAGTGAACGGGTTCAGTCACCCCTCCACTTT
CDR3: CASSERVQSPLHF

J: TRBJ2-6
size: .
V: TRBV3-1
D: .
DNA: TGTGCCAGCAGCCTCAGTATCAGGGGCCCTGGGGCCAACGTCCTGACTTTC
CDR3: CASSLSIRGPGANVLTF

J: TRBJ2-1
size: .
V: TRBV27
D: TRBD2
DNA: TGTGCCAGCAGGGTACTAGCGGGAGACAATGAGCAGTTCTTC
CDR3: CASRVLAGDNEQFF

J: TRBJ2-1
size: few
V: TRBV30
D: .
DNA: TGTGCCTGGAGTGTAGGACGGTCCTCCTACAATGAGCAGTTCTTC
CDR3: CAWSVGRSSYNEQFF

J: TRBJ2-3
size: .
V: TRBV18
D: .
DNA: TGTGCCAGCGCACAACTAGGCCCAGATACGCAGTATTTT
CDR3: CASAQLGPDTQYF

J: TRBJ1-5
size: once
V: TRBV6-2/TRBV6-3
D: TRBD1
DNA: TGTGCCAGCGGGGACAGGGTAGGCAATCAGCCCCAGCATTTT
CDR3: CASGDRVGNQPQHF

J: TRBJ2-1
size: .
V: TRBV4-1
D: TRBD2
DNA: TGCGCCAGCAGCCAATTACTAGCGGGAGGAAGAAATGAGCAGTTCTTC
CDR3: CASSQLLAGGRNEQFF

J: TRBJ2-1
size: many
V: TRBV7-3
D: .
DNA: TGTGCCAGCAGCTTAAACTCGCCGAGCTCCTACAATGAGCAGTTCTTC
CDR3: CASSLNSPSSYNEQFF

J: TRBJ2-7
size: few
V: TRBV4-3
D: .
DNA: TGCGCCAGCAGCCAAGCTCGGGGCTATACCTACGAGCAGTACTTC
CDR3: CASSQARGYTYEQYF

J: TRBJ2-2
size: .
V: TRBV20-1
D: .
DNA: TGCAGTGCTAGAGATTACCTTAAGGCCGGGGAGCTGTTTTTT
CDR3: CSARDYLKAGELFF

J: TRBJ2-5
size: .
V: TRBV27
D: .
DNA: TGTGCCAGCAGTTCCTTCCCTAACATCGAGGCCCAGTACTTC
CDR3: CASSSFPNIEAQYF

J: TRBJ2-7
size: .
V: TRBV9
D: TRBD2
DNA: TGTGCCAGCACGGGTACTGGGCGGGAGGACTACAATGAGCAGTACTTC
CDR3: CASTGTGREDYNEQYF

J: TRBJ2-3
size: .
V: TRBV20-1
D: .
DNA: TGCAGTGCTCTCGGCGTGGCAGATACGCAGTATTTT
CDR3: CSALGVADTQYF

J: TRBJ2-1
size: few
V: TRBV6-5
D: TRBD2
DNA: TGTGCCAGCAGTGCTCCGGGACTAGGGCGGGCTGAGCAGTTCTTC
CDR3: CASSAPGLGRAEQFF

J: TRBJ2-1
size: .
V: TRBV4-2
D: TRBD2
DNA: TGTGCCAGCAGCCTAACTAGCGGGAGGGATGTTCGGGCTCGCAATGAGCAGTTCTTC
CDR3: CASSLTSGRDVRARNEQFF

J: TRBJ2-1
size: .
V: TRBV7-2
D: .
DNA: TGTGCCAGCAGCCCCACCAGACAGTCCAATGAGCAGTTCTTC
CDR3: CASSPTRQSNEQFF

J: TRBJ2-2
size: few
V: TRBV7-2
D: .
DNA: TGTGCCAGCAGCTTTGATTGGGTTACGAACACCGGGGAGCTGTTTTTT
CDR3: CASSFDWVTNTGELFF

J: TRBJ2-3
size: .
V: TRBV20-1
D: TRBD2
DNA: TGCAGTGCTCTAGCGGGAGACCTCTCAGATACGCAGTATTTT
CDR3: CSALAGDLSDTQYF

J: TRBJ2-7
size: .
V: TRBV21-1
D: .
DNA: TGTGCCAGCAGCGGGTCCGACAGCTTCTACGAGCAGTACTTC
CDR3: CASSGSDSFYEQYF

J: TRBJ1-2
size: few
V: TRBV29-1
D: .
DNA: TGCAGCGTTGAAAGAGGGATGGACTCTCGAATCTATGGCTACACCTTC
CDR3: CSVERGMDSRIYGYTF

J: TRBJ1-4
size: few
V: TRBV29-1
D: .
DNA: TGCAGCGTTTTCGAGCAGGATTTGAAAGAAAAACTGTTTTTT
CDR3: CSVFEQDLKEKLFF

J: TRBJ1-5
size: .
V: TRBV3-1
D: .
DNA: TGTGCCAGCAGCAAAATGGTTGATCAGCCCCAGCATTTT
CDR3: CASSKMVDQPQHF

J: TRBJ1-3
size: once
V: TRBV29-1
D: .
DNA: TGCAGCGGCTACTGTGGAAACACCATATATTTT
CDR3: CSGYCGNTIYF

J: TRBJ1-2
size: .
V: TRBV29-1
D: TRBD1
DNA: TGCAGCGTTGACCCCGGGACAGGAGAACACTATGGCTACACCTTC
CDR3: CSVDPGTGEHYGYTF

J: TRBJ2-1
size: once
V: TRBV12-3/TRBV12-4
D: .
DNA: TGTGCCAGCAGTCGGACAGAATCTTACAATGAGCAGTTCTTC
CDR3: CASSRTESYNEQFF

J: TRBJ1-1
size: .
V: TRBV20-1
D: .
DNA: TGCAGTGCTAGGCGGGATGAAGCTTTCTTT
CDR3: CSARRDEAFF

J: TRBJ2-6
size: few
V: TRBV5-1
D: .
DNA: TGCGCCAGCAGCTTGGATACTGGGGCCAACGTCCTGACTTTC
CDR3: CASSLDTGANVLTF

J: TRBJ2-3
size: few
V: TRBV20-1
D: TRBD2
DNA: TGCAGTACTCGCGGGAGGAAGGGAGCTAGGGATACGCAGTATTTT
CDR3: CSTRGRKGARDTQYF

J: TRBJ2-7
size: .
V: TRBV9
D: .
DNA: TGTGCCAGCAGCCCAAGTGACGGGGATGACTACGAGCAGTACTTC
CDR3: CASSPSDGDDYEQYF

J: TRBJ2-6
size: few
V: TRBV4-2
D: .
DNA: TGTGCCAGCAGCCAACTCCAGCTAGCTGGGGCCAACGTCCTGACTTTC
CDR3: CASSQLQLAGANVLTF

J: TRBJ1-2
size: few
V: TRBV27
D: .
DNA: TGTGCCAGCAGTCCAGCCGGGACGGTAGCGGGAGGCTACACCTTC
CDR3: CASSPAGTVAGGYTF

J: TRBJ2-3
size: .
V: TRBV5-1
D: TRBD2
DNA: TGCGCCACCAGTCTAGCGGGAGAGGATACGCAGTATTTT
CDR3: CATSLAGEDTQYF

J: TRBJ2-1
size: .
V: TRBV6-2/TRBV6-3
D: TRBD2
DNA: TGTGCCAGCAGTTACGGGGGGGTAAATGAGCAGTTCTTC
CDR3: CASSYGGVNEQFF

J: TRBJ2-2
size: .
V: TRBV12-3/TRBV12-4
D: TRBD2
DNA: TGTGCCAGCAGCCTAGCGGGAGGGCCCTCCACCGGGGAGCTGTTTTTT
CDR3: CASSLAGGPSTGELFF

J: TRBJ2-7
size: .
V: TRBV15
D: .
DNA: TGTGCCACCAGCAGAGATAGGTACGAGCAGTACTTC
CDR3: CATSRDRYEQYF

J: TRBJ2-7
size: .
V: TRBV5-1
D: TRBD1
DNA: TGCGCCAGCAGCTTGGGCGGGACAGGGAGTAACGAGCAGTACTTC
CDR3: CASSLGGTGSNEQYF